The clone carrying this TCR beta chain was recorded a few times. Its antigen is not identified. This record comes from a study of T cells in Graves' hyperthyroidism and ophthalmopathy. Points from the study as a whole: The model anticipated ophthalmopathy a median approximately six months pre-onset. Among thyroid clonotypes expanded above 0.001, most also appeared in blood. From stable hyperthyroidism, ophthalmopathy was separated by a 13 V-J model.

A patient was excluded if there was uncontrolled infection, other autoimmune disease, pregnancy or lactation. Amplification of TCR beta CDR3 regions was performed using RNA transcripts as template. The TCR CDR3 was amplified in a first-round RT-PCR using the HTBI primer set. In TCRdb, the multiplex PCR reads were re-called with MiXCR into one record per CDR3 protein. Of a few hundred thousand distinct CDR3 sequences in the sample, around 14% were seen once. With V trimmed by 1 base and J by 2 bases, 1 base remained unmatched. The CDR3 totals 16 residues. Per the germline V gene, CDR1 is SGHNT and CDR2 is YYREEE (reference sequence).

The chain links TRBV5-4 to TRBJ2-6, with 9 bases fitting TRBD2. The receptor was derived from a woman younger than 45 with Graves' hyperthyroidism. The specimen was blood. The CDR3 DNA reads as TGTGCCAGCAGCTTGCCTAGCGGGACTGGGGCCAACGTCCTGACTTTC. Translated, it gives CASSLPSGTGANVLTF. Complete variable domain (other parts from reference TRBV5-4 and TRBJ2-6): ETGVTQSPTHLIKTRGQQVTLRCSSQSGHNTVSWYQQALGQGPQFIFQYYREEENGRGNFPPRFSGLQFPNYSSELNVNALELDDSALYLCASSLPSGTGANVLTFGAGSRLTVL.